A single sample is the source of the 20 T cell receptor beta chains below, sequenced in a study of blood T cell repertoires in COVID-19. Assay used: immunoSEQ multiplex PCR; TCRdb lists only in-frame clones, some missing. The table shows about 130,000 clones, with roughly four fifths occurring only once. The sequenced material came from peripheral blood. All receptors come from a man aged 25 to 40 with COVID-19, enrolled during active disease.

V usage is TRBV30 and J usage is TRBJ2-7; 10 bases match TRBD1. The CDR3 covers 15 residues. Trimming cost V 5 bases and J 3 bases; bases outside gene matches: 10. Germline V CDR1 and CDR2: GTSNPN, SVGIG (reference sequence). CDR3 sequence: CAWSGQGSNIYEQYF. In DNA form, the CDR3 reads TGTGCCTGGTCGGGACAGGGGTCTAATATCTACGAGCAGTACTTC.

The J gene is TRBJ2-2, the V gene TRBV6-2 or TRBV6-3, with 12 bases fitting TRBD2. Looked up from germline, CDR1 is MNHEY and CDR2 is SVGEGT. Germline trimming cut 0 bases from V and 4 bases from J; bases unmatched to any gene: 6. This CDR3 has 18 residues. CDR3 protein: CASSYSPSGGVVTGELFF. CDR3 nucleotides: TGTGCCAGCAGTTACTCCCCTAGCGGGGGGGTTGTCACCGGGGAGCTGTTTTTT.

The CDR3 is CASSQARTGGYEQFF. DNA of the CDR3: TGCGCCAGCAGCCAAGCGAGAACAGGGGGCTATGAGCAGTTCTTC. This chain links TRBV4-3 with TRBJ2-1; 9 bases map to TRBD1. Germline assignment: CDR1 LGHNA and CDR2 YSLEER. V shed 1 base, J shed 8 bases, and the junction held 6 bases outside the gene matches. CDR3 length: 15 residues.

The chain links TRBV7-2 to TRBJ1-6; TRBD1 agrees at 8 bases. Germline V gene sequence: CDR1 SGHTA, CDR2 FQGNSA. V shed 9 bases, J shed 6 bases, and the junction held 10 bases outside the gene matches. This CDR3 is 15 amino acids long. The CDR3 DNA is TGTGCCAGTCAGGCTTGGACAGGGACTAATTCACCCCTCCACTTT. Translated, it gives CASQAWTGTNSPLHF. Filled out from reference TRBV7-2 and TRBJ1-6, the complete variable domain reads GAGVSQSPSNKVTEKGKDVELRCDPISGHTALYWYRQSLGQGLEFLIYFQGNSAPDKSGLPSDRFSAERTGGSVSTLTIQRTQQEDSAVYLCASQAWTGTNSPLHFGNGTRLTVT.

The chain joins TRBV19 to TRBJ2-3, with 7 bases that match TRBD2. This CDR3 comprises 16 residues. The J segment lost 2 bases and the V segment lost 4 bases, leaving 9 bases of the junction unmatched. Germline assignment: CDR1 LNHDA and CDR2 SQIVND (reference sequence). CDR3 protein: CASSKGASGITDTQYF. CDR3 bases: TGTGCCAGTAGTAAAGGGGCTAGCGGAATCACAGATACGCAGTATTTT.

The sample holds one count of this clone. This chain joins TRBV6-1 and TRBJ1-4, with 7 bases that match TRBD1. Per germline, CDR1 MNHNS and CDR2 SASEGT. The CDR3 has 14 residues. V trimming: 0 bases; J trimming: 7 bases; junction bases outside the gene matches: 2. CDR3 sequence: CASSEAQGFEKLFF. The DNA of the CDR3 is TGTGCCAGCAGTGAAGCACAGGGGTTTGAAAAACTGTTTTTT.

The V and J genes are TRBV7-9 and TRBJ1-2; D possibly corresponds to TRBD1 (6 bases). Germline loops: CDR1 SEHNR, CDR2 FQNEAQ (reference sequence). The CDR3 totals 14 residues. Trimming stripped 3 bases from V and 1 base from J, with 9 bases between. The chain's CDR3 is CASSFTRGNYGYTF. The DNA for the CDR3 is TGTGCCAGCAGCTTCACCAGGGGTAACTATGGCTACACCTTC.

CDR3 residues: CASSLQGNEQFF. The CDR3 DNA follows: TGTGCCAGCAGCTTACAGGGAAATGAGCAGTTCTTC. J is TRBJ2-1 and V is TRBV11-2, with D perhaps matching TRBD1 (5 bases). The germline CDR1 and CDR2 sequences are SGHAT and FQNNGV. Trimming pared 2 bases from V and 7 bases from J, leaving 6 bases between. The CDR3 is 12 residues long.

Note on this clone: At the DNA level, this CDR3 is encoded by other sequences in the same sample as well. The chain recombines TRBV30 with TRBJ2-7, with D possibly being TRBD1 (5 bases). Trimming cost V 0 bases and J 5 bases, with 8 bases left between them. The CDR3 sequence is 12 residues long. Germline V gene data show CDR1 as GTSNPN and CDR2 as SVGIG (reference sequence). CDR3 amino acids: CAWSVQGHEQYF. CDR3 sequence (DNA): TGTGCCTGGAGTGTCCAGGGCCACGAGCAGTACTTC. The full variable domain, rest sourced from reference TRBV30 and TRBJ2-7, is SQTIHQWPATLVQPVGSPLSLECTVEGTSNPNLYWYRQAAGRGLQLLFYSVGIGQISSEVPQNLSASRPQDRQFILSSKKLLLSDSGFYLCAWSVQGHEQYFGPGTRLTVT.

CDR3 loop: CASRGTGIYEQYF. The CDR3 region has the DNA TGTGCCAGCAGGGGGACAGGTATCTACGAGCAGTACTTC. The genes are TRBV12-3 or TRBV12-4 and TRBJ2-7; 8 bases agree with TRBD1. The V segment lost 6 bases and the J segment 3 bases; nucleotides outside the gene matches: 4. CDR3 length: 13 amino acids.

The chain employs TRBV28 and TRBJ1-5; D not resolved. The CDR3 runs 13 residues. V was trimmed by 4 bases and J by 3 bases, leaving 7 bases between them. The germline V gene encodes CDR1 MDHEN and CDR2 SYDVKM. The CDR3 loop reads CASSYSTNQPQHF. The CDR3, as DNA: TGTGCCAGCAGTTACAGTACCAATCAGCCCCAGCATTTT.

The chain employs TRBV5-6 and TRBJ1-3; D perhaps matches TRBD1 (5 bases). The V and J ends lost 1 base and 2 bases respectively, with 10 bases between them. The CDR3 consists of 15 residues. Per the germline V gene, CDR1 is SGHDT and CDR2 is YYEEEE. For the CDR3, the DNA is TGTGCCAGCAGCTTGACCAGGGTTACTGGAAACACCATATATTTT. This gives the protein CASSLTRVTGNTIYF. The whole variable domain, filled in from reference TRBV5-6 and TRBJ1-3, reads DAGVTQSPTHLIKTRGQQVTLRCSPKSGHDTVSWYQQALGQGPQFIFQYYEEEERQRGNFPDRFSGHQFPNYSSELNVNALLLGDSALYLCASSLTRVTGNTIYFGEGSWLTVV.

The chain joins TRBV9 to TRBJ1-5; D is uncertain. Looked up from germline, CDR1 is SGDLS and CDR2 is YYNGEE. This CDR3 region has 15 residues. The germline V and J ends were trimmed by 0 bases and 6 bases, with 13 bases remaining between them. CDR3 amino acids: CASSVGNSLSQPQHF. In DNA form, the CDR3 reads TGTGCCAGCAGCGTAGGAAACAGTTTAAGTCAGCCCCAGCATTTT.

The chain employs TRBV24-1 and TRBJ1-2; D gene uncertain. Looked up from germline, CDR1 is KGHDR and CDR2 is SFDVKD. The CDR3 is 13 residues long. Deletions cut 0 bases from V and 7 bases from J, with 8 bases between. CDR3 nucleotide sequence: TGTGCCACCAGTGATTTGGGGCATCGTGGCTACACCTTC. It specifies CATSDLGHRGYTF.

The CDR3 coding sequence is TGTGCCAGCTCACTGGACAGAAGCCCCTATGGCTACACCTTC. Amino acid sequence: CASSLDRSPYGYTF. The chain couples TRBV18 to TRBJ1-2; D is perhaps TRBD1 (6 bases). Trimming took off 4 bases at V and 4 bases at J, with 13 bases between the two ends. The CDR3 covers 14 residues. Per the germline V gene, CDR1 is KGHSH and CDR2 is LQKENI.

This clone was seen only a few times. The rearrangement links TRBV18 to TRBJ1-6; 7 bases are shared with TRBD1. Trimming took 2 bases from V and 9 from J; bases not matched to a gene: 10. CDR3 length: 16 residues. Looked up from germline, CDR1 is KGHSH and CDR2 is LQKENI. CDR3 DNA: TGTGCCAGCTCACCAGGCGGCACAGGGGCAGGTTCACCCCTCCACTTT. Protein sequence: CASSPGGTGAGSPLHF.

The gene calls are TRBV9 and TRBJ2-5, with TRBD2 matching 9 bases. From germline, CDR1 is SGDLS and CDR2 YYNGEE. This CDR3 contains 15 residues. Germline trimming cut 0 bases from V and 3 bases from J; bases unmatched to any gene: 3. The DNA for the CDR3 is TGTGCCAGCAGCGTAGATGCGGGGGGGGAAGAGACCCAGTACTTC. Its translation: CASSVDAGGEETQYF.

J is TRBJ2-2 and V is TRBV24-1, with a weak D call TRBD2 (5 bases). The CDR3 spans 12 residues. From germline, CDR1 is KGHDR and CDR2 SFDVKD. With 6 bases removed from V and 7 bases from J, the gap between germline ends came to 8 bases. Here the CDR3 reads CATSSGGGELFF. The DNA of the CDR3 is TGTGCCACCAGTAGCGGAGGCGGGGAGCTGTTTTTT.

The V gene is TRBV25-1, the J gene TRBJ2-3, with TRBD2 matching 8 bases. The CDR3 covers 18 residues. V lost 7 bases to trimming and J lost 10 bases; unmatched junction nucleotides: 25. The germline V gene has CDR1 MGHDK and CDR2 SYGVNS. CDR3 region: CASKKTSAEQIRMGPQYF. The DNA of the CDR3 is TGTGCCAGCAAAAAGACTAGCGCTGAACAGATACGCATGGGACCGCAGTATTTT.

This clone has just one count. The CDR3: CASSIMGGGQQETQYF. The CDR3 nucleotides are TGTGCCAGCAGCATTATGGGCGGGGGGCAACAAGAGACCCAGTACTTC. The chain recombines TRBV13 with TRBJ2-5; 8 bases are a match to TRBD2. The V segment lost 5 bases and the J segment 2 bases; nucleotides outside the gene matches: 10. CDR1 PRHDT and CDR2 FYEKMQ come from the germline V gene (reference sequence). This CDR3 spans 16 amino acids.